This T cell receptor beta chain was identified during a study of OX40 agonist ivuxolimab in advanced cancers. In the study overall: The mean age was roughly 60 years, ranging from about 20 to 85, with approximately 85% of participants male. Of the participants, over 30% had some prior anti-PD-1, anti-PD-L1 or anti-CTLA-4 therapy, which was allowed.

Some clones are missing from TCRdb's copy, which holds only in-frame ones; the method was immunoSEQ multiplex PCR. This sample carries fewer than 95,000 clones, around nine tenths of them seen once, and the ten largest clones take about 0.81%. The CDR3 consists of 14 residues. Trimming left V 3 bases short and J 3 bases short, with 15 bases between. Germline CDR1 GTSNPN, CDR2 SVGIG (reference sequence). The gene calls are TRBV30 and TRBJ2-7; possible D gene TRBD1, 6 bases. The sequence derives from an adult with an advanced solid tumor such as melanoma, head and neck, liver or kidney cancer. The sample here was CD4+ or CD8+ T cells sorted from blood, taken in a trial of the OX40 agonist ivuxolimab. The CDR3 here is CAWSRDNRGYEQYF. The CDR3 DNA follows: TGTGCCTGGAGCCGGGACAATCGGGGCTACGAGCAGTACTTC.